This T cell receptor beta chain was sequenced in a study of blood T cells in healthy people across ages. Study information: Capture by template switching was about one barcoded beta molecule per two T cells. General study points: Bulk PBMC profiling left naive and antigen-experienced comparisons inconclusive.

Together with a sample-barcoded 5' primer, a J-beta primer mix was included in a second PCR lasting about 6 to 11 cycles. TCRdb called the 5' RACE reads again in MiXCR, with one record for every CDR3 protein. There are approximately 800,000 distinct CDR3 sequences in the sample; about 42% occur only once, and 15% to 20% lies in the top ten. This clonotype was observed many times. Antigen: not known. Researchers report isolating at least 6 million PBMCs per sample. The V gene lost 1 base and the J gene lost 5 bases, with 6 bases spanning the gap. The length of the CDR3 is 12 residues. Germline V gene data show CDR1 as SGHTA and CDR2 as FQGNSA.

Material: blood. The sequence was collected from an elderly man in good health. J is TRBJ2-7 and V is TRBV7-2; D uncertain. CDR3: CASSLVPHEQYF. The DNA of the CDR3 is TGTGCCAGCAGCTTAGTGCCCCACGAGCAGTACTTC.